One sample yielded the 26 T cell receptor beta chains listed below, sequenced in a study of CD8+ T cells in alopecia areata. Isolated RNA was reverse transcribed into cDNA used as the sequencing template. Sequencing used immunoSEQ multiplex PCR; TCRdb keeps in-frame clones, though not all of them. The sample records around 250,000 clones, 67% being singletons. This material consisted of CD4+ T cells sorted from blood, taken at week 0. These receptors came from a human donor with alopecia areata.

This clone was seen just once. This sequence joins TRBV6-5 and TRBJ1-2; TRBD1 is a possible D gene (6 bases). V lost 0 bases and J 6 bases, leaving 14 bases between the germline ends. This CDR3 has 15 amino acids. In germline, CDR1 is MNHEY, CDR2 SVGAGI. The CDR3 DNA reads TGTGCCAGCAGTTACTCGAGAAAACAGGGACATGGCTACACCTTC. Translating it yields CASSYSRKQGHGYTF.

This chain joins TRBV7-3 and TRBJ2-7; tentative D call: TRBD1 (5 bases). The V gene's germline CDR1 is SGHTA and CDR2 FQGTGA. The CDR3 has 15 amino acids. Trimming took off 1 base at V and 1 base at J, with 11 bases between the two ends. The CDR3 is CASSLSSTASYEQYF. The CDR3 nucleotides are TGTGCCAGCAGCTTAAGTTCGACAGCTTCCTACGAGCAGTACTTC.

Remarks on this clone: The sample carries other DNA sequences with the same CDR3. The genes are TRBV6-5 and TRBJ1-1; possible D gene TRBD1, 6 bases. The germline V gene encodes CDR1 MNHEY and CDR2 SVGAGI. V shed 0 bases and J shed 5 bases, with 10 bases lying between them. CDR3 length: 14 residues. DNA for the CDR3: TGTGCCAGCAGTTACTCGCGGGGGCGGACTGAAGCTTTCTTT. The encoded protein is CASSYSRGRTEAFF.

The V gene is TRBV25-1, the J gene TRBJ2-5, with D uncertain. Trimming shortened V by 7 bases and J by 5 bases, and 17 bases separated the two germline ends. This CDR3 comprises 14 residues. Per the germline V gene, CDR1 is MGHDK and CDR2 is SYGVNS. DNA for the CDR3: TGTGCCAGCAAAGCCTCGTTGTCCGGCGAGACCCAGTACTTC. Encoded protein: CASKASLSGETQYF.

This clone occurred a few times. The V call is TRBV29-1, the J call TRBJ1-1; TRBD1 might be the D (6 bases). V was pared by 7 bases and J by 2 bases, with 11 bases between. The CDR3 runs 12 residues. CDR1 is SQVTM, CDR2 ANQGSEA, per germline. The CDR3 sequence is CSAHRANTEAFF. In DNA form, the CDR3 reads TGCAGCGCACACAGGGCAAACACTGAAGCTTTCTTT.

The genes are TRBV29-1 and TRBJ2-2; D possibly corresponds to TRBD1 (6 bases). CDR1 is SQVTM and CDR2 is ANQGSEA in the germline V gene. This CDR3 is built from 15 residues. The V and J ends lost 4 bases and 5 bases respectively, with 17 bases between them. The CDR3 protein is CSVARTDGFTGELFF. The CDR3 region has the DNA TGCAGCGTTGCTCGGACAGACGGTTTTACCGGGGAGCTGTTTTTT.

This clone is deemed medium-sized. The CDR3 bases are TGTGCCAGCAGCGGACGGCTCTCTGGGGCCAACGTCCTGACTTTC. This encodes CASSGRLSGANVLTF. This sequence joins TRBV2 and TRBJ2-6; D is unclear. Trimming removed 6 bases from V and 0 bases from J, with 9 bases in between. The CDR3 spans 15 residues. Germline CDR1 is SNHLY and CDR2 is FYNNEI.

The genes are TRBV30 and TRBJ2-5; perhaps TRBD2 as D (6 bases). Germline assignment: CDR1 GTSNPN and CDR2 SVGIG (reference sequence). V was trimmed by 0 bases and J by 4 bases, leaving 9 bases between them. This CDR3 is built from 13 residues. CDR3 bases: TGTGCCTGGAGTGTAGGCGGGGTAGAGACCCAGTACTTC. The encoded protein is CAWSVGGVETQYF.

This clone was observed a few times. The CDR3 DNA sequence: TGTGCCAGCAGAGGACTAGCGGGAGAGACCCAGTACTTC. Translating gives CASRGLAGETQYF. This rearrangement joins TRBV2 to TRBJ2-5, with TRBD2 matching 11 bases. This CDR3 has 13 amino acids. V shed 6 bases, J shed 4 bases, and the junction held 1 base outside the gene matches. CDR1 SNHLY and CDR2 FYNNEI come from the germline V gene.

In this sample, this clone turned up a few times. As DNA, the CDR3 is TGTGCCAGCAGATCCGGGACAGGGAATTCACCCCTCCACTTT. Translating it yields CASRSGTGNSPLHF. The genes are TRBV27 and TRBJ1-6, with TRBD1 matching 9 bases. This CDR3 has 14 residues. Losses at the gene ends were 6 bases for V and 7 bases for J; bases not matched to a gene: 4. Germline CDR1 reads MNHEY; CDR2 reads SMNVEV (reference sequence).

V gene TRBV29-1 combines with J gene TRBJ2-7; no firm D call. This CDR3 has 13 residues. The V gene lost 1 base and the J gene lost 2 bases, with 9 bases spanning the gap. Germline V gene sequence: CDR1 SQVTM, CDR2 ANQGSEA. CDR3 loop: CSVEVSRTYEQYF. DNA of the CDR3: TGCAGCGTTGAAGTTAGTAGAACCTACGAGCAGTACTTC.

The rearrangement links TRBV29-1 to TRBJ1-1; 7 bases match TRBD1. This CDR3 region has 13 residues. CDR1 is SQVTM, CDR2 ANQGSEA, per germline. Unmatched junction bases numbered 4, after V lost 4 bases and J lost 2 bases. CDR3 loop: CSVATGRNTEAFF. Here the CDR3 DNA reads TGCAGCGTTGCGACAGGGAGAAACACTGAAGCTTTCTTT.

The CDR3 loop reads CSVGSPNTEAFF. CDR3 bases: TGCAGCGTTGGGTCCCCAAACACTGAAGCTTTCTTT. The chain combines TRBV29-1 with TRBJ1-1, with D hard to call. V was clipped by 4 bases and J by 2 bases, with 8 bases between them. Germline V CDR1 and CDR2: SQVTM, ANQGSEA. This CDR3 is 12 amino acids long.

On this clone itself: The same CDR3 arises from other DNA sequences in this sample as well. The J gene is TRBJ1-2, the V gene TRBV30, with a possible D match to TRBD1 (6 bases). Germline V gene data show CDR1 as GTSNPN and CDR2 as SVGIG (reference sequence). CDR3 length: 13 residues. V was shortened by 2 bases and J by 4 bases, with 11 bases between the two germline ends. The CDR3 loop reads CAWSRGGGYGYTF. The CDR3 DNA sequence: TGTGCCTGGAGTAGAGGGGGAGGCTATGGCTACACCTTC.

This clone was detected only a few times. The chain combines TRBV7-2 with TRBJ1-1, with D possibly being TRBD1 (5 bases). The CDR3 extends over 13 amino acids. V lost 6 bases and J 1 base, leaving 9 bases between the germline ends. Germline V gives CDR1 SGHTA, CDR2 FQGNSA. The CDR3 DNA reads as TGTGCCAGCAGACCCACAGGGAACACTGAAGCTTTCTTT. Its translation is CASRPTGNTEAFF.

This sequence joins TRBV4-3 and TRBJ1-1, with a tentative D call TRBD1 (5 bases). Germline V gene data show CDR1 as LGHNA and CDR2 as YSLEER. V dropped 0 bases and J dropped 11 bases, with 10 bases sitting between them. The CDR3 runs 12 residues. The CDR3 bases are TGCGCCAGCAGCCAAGACGGGGGGAGGGCTTTCTTT. Its translation is CASSQDGGRAFF.

This chain joins TRBV29-1 and TRBJ2-1; D is perhaps TRBD1 (5 bases). This CDR3 region has 11 residues. V was pared by 0 bases and J by 15 bases, with 12 bases between. Germline CDR1 is SQVTM and CDR2 is ANQGSEA. The CDR3 sequence is CSVEDGQGRFF. CDR3 nucleotides: TGCAGCGTTGAAGATGGGCAGGGTAGGTTCTTC.

In nucleotides, the CDR3 is TGTGCCAGCAGCCCACATATTGGGGGGGTTGGCGAGCAGTACTTC. Translation: CASSPHIGGVGEQYF. The chain has TRBV9 and TRBJ2-7, with 7 bases aligning to TRBD2. There are 15 residues in the CDR3. Germline-derived CDR1 and CDR2 are SGDLS and YYNGEE. J lost 6 bases, V lost 4 bases, and 13 bases had no gene match.

The rearrangement links TRBV6-1 to TRBJ1-1, with 8 nucleotides matching TRBD1. Germline CDR1 MNHNS, CDR2 SASEGT. This CDR3 is 14 amino acids long. V shed 6 bases, J shed 4 bases, and the junction held 7 bases outside the gene matches. CDR3 sequence reads: CASRPQGAATEAFF. The CDR3 DNA follows: TGTGCCAGCAGGCCTCAGGGGGCGGCCACTGAAGCTTTCTTT.

The chain links TRBV6-5 to TRBJ2-4; 7 nucleotides line up with TRBD1. Germline trimming cut 7 bases from V and 10 bases from J; bases unmatched to any gene: 10. Germline V gene sequence: CDR1 MNHEY, CDR2 SVGAGI. The CDR3 consists of 13 residues. CDR3 DNA sequence: TGTGCCAGCAATCGACAGGGTTCCGGGATTCAGTACTTC. It yields the protein CASNRQGSGIQYF.

This clone came up many times. Other DNA sequences from this sample encode an identical CDR3 as well. The rearrangement joins TRBV19 to TRBJ2-7; unclear D gene. With 6 bases removed from V and 3 bases from J, the gap between germline ends came to 12 bases. This CDR3 spans 13 amino acids. Germline CDR1 and CDR2: LNHDA and SQIVND (reference sequence). The CDR3 DNA follows: TGTGCCAGTAGCATACAGCGTAGCTACGAGCAGTACTTC. This codes for CASSIQRSYEQYF.

This rearrangement joins TRBV12-5 to TRBJ2-5, with D perhaps matching TRBD2 (7 bases). There are 13 residues in the CDR3. The V end lost 7 bases, the J end lost 5 bases, and 14 bases lay between the germline ends. Germline V gene lookup returns CDR1 LGHNT and CDR2 FRNRAP. The CDR3 protein is CASALGGAETQYF. CDR3 DNA: TGTGCTAGTGCCCTGGGGGGGGCGGAGACCCAGTACTTC.

This clone was counted between two and nine times. CDR3 coding DNA: TGCGCCAGCAGCCAAGACCTCCTAGGGCGGGGAGTCTCCTACAATGAGCAGTTCTTC. Protein: CASSQDLLGRGVSYNEQFF. The chain couples TRBV4-3 to TRBJ2-1; D possibly corresponds to TRBD2 (6 bases). Trimming took off 0 bases at V and 0 bases at J, with 18 bases between the two ends. CDR3 size: 19 residues. The germline V gene encodes CDR1 LGHNA and CDR2 YSLEER.

This chain joins TRBV29-1 and TRBJ1-1; D remains unclear. The CDR3 is 12 amino acids. CDR1 SQVTM and CDR2 ANQGSEA come from the germline V gene. V lost 6 bases to trimming and J lost 2 bases, with 10 bases between them. The CDR3 loop reads CSVIGFNTEAFF. The CDR3 region has the DNA TGCAGCGTGATCGGCTTCAACACTGAAGCTTTCTTT.

On this clone: This same CDR3 is encoded by further DNA sequences in the sample. The chain combines TRBV29-1 with TRBJ1-2, with D possibly TRBD1 on 6 matching bases. The V gene lost 3 bases and the J gene lost 5 bases, with 10 bases spanning the gap. The CDR3 spans 12 residues. The germline V gene encodes CDR1 SQVTM and CDR2 ANQGSEA. The CDR3 protein is CSVDRTAYGYTF. The CDR3 coding sequence is TGCAGCGTTGACCGGACAGCTTATGGCTACACCTTC.

This clone was recorded only once. The chain joins TRBV29-1 to TRBJ1-4, with D tentatively TRBD1 (5 bases). V lost 5 bases, J lost 5 bases, and 15 bases lay in between. CDR1 is SQVTM, CDR2 ANQGSEA, per germline. This CDR3 region has 14 residues. CDR3 amino acids: CSVSDRIGNEKLFF. The DNA of the CDR3 is TGCAGCGTTTCCGACAGAATCGGGAATGAAAAACTGTTTTTT.